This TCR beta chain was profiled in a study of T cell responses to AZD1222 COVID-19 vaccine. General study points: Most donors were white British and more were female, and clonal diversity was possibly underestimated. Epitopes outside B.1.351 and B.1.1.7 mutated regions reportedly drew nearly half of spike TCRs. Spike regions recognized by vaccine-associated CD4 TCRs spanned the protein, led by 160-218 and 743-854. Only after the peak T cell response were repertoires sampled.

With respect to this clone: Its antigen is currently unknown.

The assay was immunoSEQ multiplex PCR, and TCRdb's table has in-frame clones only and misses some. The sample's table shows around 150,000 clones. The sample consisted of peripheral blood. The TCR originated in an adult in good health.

CDR3 nucleotides: TGTGCCAGCAGCTTGCCCGACAGAAACACCATATATTTT. Translated: CASSLPDRNTIYF. V is TRBV5-6 and J is TRBJ1-3; no reliable D call. Germline V gene sequence: CDR1 SGHDT, CDR2 YYEEEE. CDR3 length: 13 residues. Trimming cost V 1 base and J 5 bases, with 7 bases left between them.